This T cell receptor (beta chain) was obtained from a study of T cell responses to AZD1222 COVID-19 vaccine. Findings and caveats of the study: Among AZD1222 vaccinees, only 5 to 7 were seropositive at baseline. No day 14 peak samples; only post-peak repertoires were characterized.

The table came from immunoSEQ multiplex PCR; TCRdb's copy has only in-frame clones and leaves some out. The sample holds about 170,000 clones, around nine tenths seen once. The CDR3 length is 15 residues. Germline V lookup: CDR1 MNHEY, CDR2 SVGAGI. Trimming pared 2 bases from V and 0 bases from J, leaving 8 bases between. About this clone itself: Its specificity is not known.

The chain couples TRBV6-5 to TRBJ1-5; D is possibly TRBD1 (5 bases). The receptor's source is an adult in good health. Here the sequenced sample was peripheral blood, taken on day 0 of AZD1222 vaccination. CDR3 loop: CASSYGADSNQPQHF. The CDR3 DNA reads as TGTGCCAGCAGTTACGGGGCAGATAGCAATCAGCCCCAGCATTTT.